Below, 21 T cell receptor beta chains from the same sample are listed, as sequenced in a study of glioma-infiltrating T cells. Using RNA template, CDR3s of TCR alpha and beta were amplified with iRepertoire arm-PCR. TCRdb reprocessed the multiplex PCR reads via MiXCR and lists one record per CDR3 protein. The table has tens of thousands of distinct CDR3 sequences, under 30% seen once. Source material: glioma tissue, nonneoplastic brain tissue, or PBMCs (not recorded which). These receptors were collected from a human donor with low-grade glioma or glioblastoma, undergoing nonglioma brain surgery, or in good health (not recorded which).

This clonotype was seen at least ten times. This chain uses TRBV27 with TRBJ2-5; D remains ambiguous. This CDR3 region has 14 residues. Trimming left V 2 bases short and J 5 bases short, with 12 bases between. Germline V CDR1 and CDR2: MNHEY, SMNVEV (reference sequence). CDR3 amino acids: CASSLSSGSETQYF. In DNA form, the CDR3 reads TGTGCCAGCAGTTTAAGTTCAGGCTCCGAGACCCAGTACTTC.

The chain employs TRBV7-2 and TRBJ1-5; possibly TRBD1 for D (5 bases). V gave up 1 base and J gave up 13 bases, with 20 bases separating them. CDR1 and CDR2 from the germline V gene are SGHTA and FQGNSA. The CDR3 extends over 15 amino acids. The CDR3 is CASSLDRYSNQLQHF. CDR3 DNA sequence: TGTGCCAGCAGCTTAGACAGGTATAGCAATCAGCTTCAGCATTTT. Full variable domain (rest looked up from reference TRBV7-2 and TRBJ1-5): GAGVSQSPSNKVTEKGKDVELRCDPISGHTALYWYRQSLGQGLEFLIYFQGNSAPDKSGLPSDRFSAERTGGSVSTLTIQRTQQEDSAVYLCASSLDRYSNQLQHFGDGTRLSIL.

The CDR3 loop is CASSKTGKETETQYF. CDR3 sequence (DNA): TGTGCCAGCAGCAAGACAGGGAAGGAGACGGAGACCCAGTACTTC. This chain uses TRBV5-4 with TRBJ2-5, with 7 bases matching TRBD1. The CDR3 totals 15 residues. Germline trimming cut 4 bases from V and 5 bases from J; bases unmatched to any gene: 11. Germline V gives CDR1 SGHNT, CDR2 YYREEE (reference sequence).

This clonotype has at least ten counts. The chain employs TRBV4-1 and TRBJ2-7, with D perhaps TRBD1 or TRBD2 (6 bases each). Germline V gives CDR1 MGHRA, CDR2 YSYEKL. The V and J ends lost 5 bases and 4 bases respectively, with 18 bases between them. The CDR3 covers 15 residues. The CDR3 DNA reads TGCGCCAGCAGCACAAACGACGGGGGCGATTACGAGCAGTACTTC. Protein sequence: CASSTNDGGDYEQYF.

This clonotype was seen many times. V gene TRBV7-2 combines with J gene TRBJ2-1, with 9 bases that match TRBD2. V shed 1 base, J shed 4 bases, and the junction held 5 bases outside the gene matches. Per germline, CDR1 SGHTA and CDR2 FQGNSA. CDR3 length: 16 residues. The CDR3 nucleotides are TGTGCCAGCAGCTTAGTCGGGACTAGCAGTTACAATGAGCAGTTCTTC. Translating gives CASSLVGTSSYNEQFF.

The CDR3 sequence is CASSFGTPLYEETQYF. CDR3 DNA sequence: TGTGCCAGCAGTTTCGGGACACCTCTGTACGAAGAGACCCAGTACTTC. The rearrangement uses TRBV12-3 or TRBV12-4 and TRBJ2-5, with a weak D call TRBD1 (6 bases). Trimming took off 3 bases at V and 3 bases at J, with 17 bases between the two ends. The length of the CDR3 is 16 residues.

V gene TRBV29-1 combines with J gene TRBJ2-7, with a weak D call TRBD1 (6 bases). The V end lost 6 bases, the J end lost 0 bases, and 15 bases lay between the germline ends. The germline V gene has CDR1 SQVTM and CDR2 ANQGSEA. CDR3 length: 14 residues. DNA of the CDR3: TGCAGCGTCAATGACAGGTTGGGCTCCTACGAGCAGTACTTC. It yields the protein CSVNDRLGSYEQYF.

This clonotype came up many times. V usage is TRBV20-1 and J usage is TRBJ2-1; 8 bases fit TRBD2. V dropped 5 bases and J dropped 4; count of bases not matched to a gene: 10. Germline assignment: CDR1 DFQATT and CDR2 SNEGSKA (reference sequence). CDR3 length: 15 residues. CDR3: CSAAGRSSGYNEQFF. The CDR3 DNA is TGCAGTGCTGCGGGGAGGTCTAGCGGGTACAATGAGCAGTTCTTC.

This chain links TRBV3-1 with TRBJ2-7; 9 nucleotides match TRBD2. Germline loops: CDR1 LGHDT, CDR2 YNNKEL (reference sequence). This CDR3 has 15 residues. V was pared by 1 base and J by 2 bases, with 3 bases of the junction left unmatched. The CDR3 protein is CASSQGGLAPYEQYF. The CDR3 nucleotides are TGTGCCAGCAGCCAAGGGGGACTAGCCCCCTACGAGCAGTACTTC.

This clonotype has only one observation. A single base separates this from a much larger clone, so it may be a read error. V is TRBV29-1 and J is TRBJ1-1, with a possible D match to TRBD1 (6 bases). CDR3 size: 14 residues. The V and J ends lost 6 bases and 2 bases respectively, with 16 bases between them. Germline V lookup: CDR1 SQVTM, CDR2 ANQGSEA. CDR3 nucleotides: TGCAGCGTGTTGACCAGGACAGAAAACACTGAAGCTTTCTTT. This codes for CSVLTRTENTEAFF. The full variable domain, rest sourced from reference TRBV29-1 and TRBJ1-1, is SAVISQKPSRDICQRGTSLTIQCQVDSQVTMMFWYRQQPGQSLTLIATANQGSEATYESGFVIDKFPISRPNLTFSTLTVSNMSPEDSSIYLCSVLTRTENTEAFFGQGTRLTVV.

Note on this clonotype: A much larger clonotype is one base distant, so this may be a read error. The CDR3 ends on some other residue instead of the conserved phenylalanine or tryptophan, so this is likely a read error. The chain is built from TRBV7-6 and TRBJ2-3; 8 nucleotides agree with TRBD2. The CDR3 is made up of 14 amino acids. The junction had 7 bases not matched to a gene; V was cut back by 5 bases and J by 6 bases. CDR1 is SGHVS, CDR2 FNYEAQ, per germline. CDR3 in DNA: TGTGCCAGCAGCCCCGCGGGGGGCGGGGATACGCAGTATCTT. Translation: CASSPAGGGDTQYL.

This clonotype turned up a few times. The chain combines TRBV10-2 with TRBJ2-7; TRBD1 matches at 12 bases. This CDR3 spans 15 amino acids. V shed 4 bases and J 4 bases; nucleotides not matched to a gene: 5. From germline, CDR1 is WSHSY and CDR2 SAAADI. The CDR3 DNA follows: TGCGCCAGCAGTGCACGGGGACAGGGGGCTTACGAGCAGTACTTC. Protein: CASSARGQGAYEQYF.

Many counts were recorded for this clonotype. The chain is built from TRBV2 and TRBJ1-1; 7 bases map to TRBD1. This CDR3 contains 14 residues. The trim removed 4 bases at V and 6 bases at J, leaving 8 bases unmatched. CDR1 and CDR2 from the germline V gene are SNHLY and FYNNEI. The CDR3 here is CASSGFGQGAEAFF. The CDR3 coding sequence is TGTGCCAGCAGTGGTTTCGGCCAGGGGGCTGAAGCTTTCTTT.

This sequence joins TRBV3-1 and TRBJ1-6; 9 bases map to TRBD1. V shed 4 bases, J shed 9 bases, and the junction held 10 bases outside the gene matches. Germline CDR1 and CDR2: LGHDT and YNNKEL (reference sequence). The CDR3 contains 16 residues. The CDR3 DNA reads as TGTGCCAGCAGCCCAAGGGGGGACAGGGCGAGTTCACCCCTCCACTTT. Translated, it gives CASSPRGDRASSPLHF.

There are many counts of this clonotype. The rearrangement uses TRBV5-4 and TRBJ2-5; 9 bases fit TRBD2. CDR3 length: 14 amino acids. Germline V gives CDR1 SGHNT, CDR2 YYREEE (reference sequence). J gave up 4 bases and V 4 bases, and 5 bases lay outside the gene matches. The CDR3 nucleotides are TGTGCCAGCAGCGTTAGCGGGAGCGGAGAGACCCAGTACTTC. Translating it yields CASSVSGSGETQYF.

This clonotype turned up a few times. The gene calls are TRBV12-3 or TRBV12-4 and TRBJ2-4; 9 bases are a match to TRBD2. J lost 2 bases, V lost 6 bases, and 17 bases had no gene match. The CDR3 consists of 19 residues. The CDR3 sequence: CASRRASWGSGGTKNIQYF. CDR3 nucleotide sequence: TGTGCCAGCAGACGGGCTTCGTGGGGTAGCGGGGGAACCAAAAACATTCAGTACTTC.

This clonotype was seen at least ten times. The chain combines TRBV4-2 with TRBJ2-3, with TRBD2 identical over 7 bases. This CDR3 has 16 residues. Germline V gives CDR1 LGHNA, CDR2 YNFKEQ. Germline trimming cut 1 base from V and 1 base from J; bases unmatched to any gene: 5. CDR3 protein: CASSQVPGGGTDTQYF. In nucleotides, the CDR3 is TGTGCCAGCAGCCAAGTTCCGGGAGGAGGCACAGATACGCAGTATTTT.

The chain is built from TRBV5-4 and TRBJ1-6; the D gene is possibly TRBD1 (5 bases). CDR1 SGHNT and CDR2 YYREEE come from the germline V gene (reference sequence). The CDR3 has 17 residues. V was pared by 2 bases and J by 3 bases, with 15 bases between. In DNA form, the CDR3 reads TGTGCCAGCAGCTTAGTCCAGGGAAATCTCTATAATTCACCCCTCCACTTT. Translating it yields CASSLVQGNLYNSPLHF.

The sample holds many counts of this clonotype. The V gene is TRBV7-6, the J gene TRBJ2-7; D remains unclear. Per germline, CDR1 SGHVS and CDR2 FNYEAQ. This CDR3 has 14 residues. V dropped 1 base and J dropped 3 bases, with 10 bases sitting between them. The CDR3 sequence is CASSLGLGGYEQYF. The DNA for the CDR3 is TGTGCCAGCAGCTTAGGACTTGGCGGCTACGAGCAGTACTTC.

The gene calls are TRBV30 and TRBJ1-2; TRBD1 agrees at 8 bases. Germline CDR1 is GTSNPN and CDR2 is SVGIG (reference sequence). The CDR3 contains 14 residues. The V and J ends lost 4 bases and 6 bases, in that order; junction bases with no gene match: 10. For the CDR3, the DNA is TGTGCCTGGAACTACGGACAGGGACTCAATGGCTACACCTTC. Amino acids: CAWNYGQGLNGYTF.

On this clonotype itself: This sequence may be a read error, since a much larger clone differs from it by one base. The J gene is TRBJ1-6, the V gene TRBV2, with no clear D. Trimming removed 5 bases at V and 9 bases at J, with 11 bases between. Per germline, CDR1 SNHLY and CDR2 FYNNEI. The CDR3 covers 13 residues. CDR3 nucleotides: TGTGCCAGCAGTAGTCAGGAGACTTCACCCCTCCACTTT. Encoded protein: CASSSQETSPLHF.